This T cell receptor beta chain was identified during a study of blood T cells in healthy people across ages. Study-level information: Template switching caught about one barcoded beta molecule for each two T cells.

The authors ran a second PCR of roughly 6 to 12 cycles using a sample-barcoded 5' primer and a J-beta primer mix. TCRdb re-called the 5' RACE reads with MiXCR, one entry per CDR3 protein. Of around 1,500,000 distinct CDR3 sequences listed, roughly 28% are singletons. The authors drew around 11 milliliters of peripheral blood from each donor. Trimming left V 5 bases short and J 4 bases short, with 17 bases between. CDR1 and CDR2 from the germline V gene are MNHEY and SVGAGI. The CDR3 totals 15 residues. Sequencing was carried out using blood. The rearrangement joins TRBV6-5 to TRBJ1-2; D may be TRBD1 (5 bases). This TCR was sampled from a woman aged 25 to 39 in good health. Here the CDR3 reads CASSQVSGLFYGYTF. The CDR3 nucleotides are TGTGCCAGCAGTCAGGTCTCGGGACTTTTCTATGGCTACACCTTC.